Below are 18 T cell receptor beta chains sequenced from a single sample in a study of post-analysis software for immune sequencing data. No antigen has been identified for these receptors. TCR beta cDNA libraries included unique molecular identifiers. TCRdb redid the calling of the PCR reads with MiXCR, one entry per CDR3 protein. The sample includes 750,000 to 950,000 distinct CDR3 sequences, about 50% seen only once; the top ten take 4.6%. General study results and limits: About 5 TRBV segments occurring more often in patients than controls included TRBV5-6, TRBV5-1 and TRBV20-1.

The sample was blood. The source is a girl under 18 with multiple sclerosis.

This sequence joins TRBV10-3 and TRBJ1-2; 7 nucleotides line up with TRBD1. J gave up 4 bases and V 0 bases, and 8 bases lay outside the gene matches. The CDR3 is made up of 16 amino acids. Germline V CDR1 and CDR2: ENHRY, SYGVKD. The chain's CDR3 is CAISESTQGGPYGYTF. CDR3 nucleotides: TGTGCCATCAGTGAGTCGACTCAGGGGGGACCCTATGGCTACACCTTC.

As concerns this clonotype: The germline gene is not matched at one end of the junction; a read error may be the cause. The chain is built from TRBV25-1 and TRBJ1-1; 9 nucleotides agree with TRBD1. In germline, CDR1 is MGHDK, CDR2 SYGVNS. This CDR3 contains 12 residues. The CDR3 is CANSEWGTGAFF. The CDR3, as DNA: TGTGCCAACAGTGAATGGGGGACAGGGGCTTTCTTT.

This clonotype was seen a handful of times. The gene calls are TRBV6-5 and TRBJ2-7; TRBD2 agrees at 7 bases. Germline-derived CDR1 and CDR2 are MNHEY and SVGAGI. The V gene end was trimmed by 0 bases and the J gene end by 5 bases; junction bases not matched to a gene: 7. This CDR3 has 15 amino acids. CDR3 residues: CASSYSVREGDEQYF. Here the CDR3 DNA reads TGTGCCAGCAGTTACTCGGTGAGGGAGGGCGACGAGCAGTACTTC.

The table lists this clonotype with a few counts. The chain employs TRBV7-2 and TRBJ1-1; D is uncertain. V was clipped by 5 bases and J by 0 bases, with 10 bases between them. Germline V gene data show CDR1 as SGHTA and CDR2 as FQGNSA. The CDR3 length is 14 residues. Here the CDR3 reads CASSPLGLNTEAFF. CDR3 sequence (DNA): TGTGCCAGCAGCCCCCTCGGGCTGAACACTGAAGCTTTCTTT.

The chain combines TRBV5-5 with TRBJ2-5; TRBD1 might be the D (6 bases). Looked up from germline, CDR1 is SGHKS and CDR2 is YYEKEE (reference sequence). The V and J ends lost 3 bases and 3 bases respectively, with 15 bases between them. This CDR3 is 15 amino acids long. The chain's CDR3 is CASSWDTGTKETQYF. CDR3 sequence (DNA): TGTGCCAGCAGCTGGGACACCGGGACGAAAGAGACCCAGTACTTC.

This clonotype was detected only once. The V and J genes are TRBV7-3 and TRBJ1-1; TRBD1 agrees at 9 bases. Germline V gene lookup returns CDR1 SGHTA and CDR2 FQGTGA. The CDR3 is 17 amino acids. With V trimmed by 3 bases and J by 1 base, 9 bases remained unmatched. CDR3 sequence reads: CASSLTPGTGRNTEAFF. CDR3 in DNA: TGTGCCAGCAGCTTGACGCCCGGGACAGGGAGGAACACTGAAGCTTTCTTT.

The CDR3 sequence is CASSFLQNNEQFF. The CDR3, as DNA: TGCGCCAGCAGCTTTCTCCAAAACAATGAGCAGTTCTTC. The chain employs TRBV5-1 and TRBJ2-1; unclear D gene. The V and J ends lost 2 bases and 5 bases respectively, with 8 bases between them. CDR1 and CDR2 (germline): SGHRS, YFSETQ. CDR3 length equals 13 residues. Full variable domain (remainder filled in from reference TRBV5-1 and TRBJ2-1): KAGVTQTPRYLIKTRGQQVTLSCSPISGHRSVSWYQQTPGQGLQFLFEYFSETQRNKGNFPGRFSGRQFSNSRSEMNVSTLELGDSALYLCASSFLQNNEQFFGPGTRLTVL.

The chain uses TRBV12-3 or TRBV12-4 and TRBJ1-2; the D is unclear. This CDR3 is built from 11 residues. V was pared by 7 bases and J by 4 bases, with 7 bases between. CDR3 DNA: TGTGCCAGCAAGAACAGCTATGGCTACACCTTC. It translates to CASKNSYGYTF.

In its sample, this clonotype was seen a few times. CDR3 nucleotide sequence: TGCAGTGCTAGAGATATGACAGGGAACCAGCCCCAGCATTTT. Residues: CSARDMTGNQPQHF. This rearrangement joins TRBV20-1 to TRBJ1-5, with 7 bases identical to TRBD1. Germline trimming cut 0 bases from V and 7 bases from J; bases unmatched to any gene: 6. The CDR3 has 14 amino acids. From germline, CDR1 is DFQATT and CDR2 SNEGSKA (reference sequence).

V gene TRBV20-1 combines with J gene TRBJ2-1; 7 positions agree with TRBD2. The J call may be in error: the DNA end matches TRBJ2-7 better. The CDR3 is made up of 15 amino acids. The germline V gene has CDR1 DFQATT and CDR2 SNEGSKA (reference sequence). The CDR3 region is CSARPRGGAYNEQYF. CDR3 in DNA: TGCAGTGCTAGACCCCGGGGAGGGGCGTACAATGAGCAGTACTTC.

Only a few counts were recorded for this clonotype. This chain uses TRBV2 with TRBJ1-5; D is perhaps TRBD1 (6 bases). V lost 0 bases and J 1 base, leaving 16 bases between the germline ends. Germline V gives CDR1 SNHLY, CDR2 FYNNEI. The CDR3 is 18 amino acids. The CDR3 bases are TGTGCCAGCAGTGAAGCCCACGGCCGGGGGGCGAGCAATCAGCCCCAGCATTTT. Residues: CASSEAHGRGASNQPQHF.

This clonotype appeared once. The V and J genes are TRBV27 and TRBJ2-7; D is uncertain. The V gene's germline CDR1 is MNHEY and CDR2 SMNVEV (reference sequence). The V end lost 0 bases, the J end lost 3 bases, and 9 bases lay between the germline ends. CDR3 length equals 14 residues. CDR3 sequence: CASSLSSARYEQYF. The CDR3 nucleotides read TGTGCCAGCAGTTTATCCTCGGCCCGCTACGAGCAGTACTTC.

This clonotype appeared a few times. In DNA form, the CDR3 reads TGCAGCGTTGAGGGGACAGGGGGCAATGAGCAGTTCTTC. Translating it yields CSVEGTGGNEQFF. The rearrangement links TRBV29-1 to TRBJ2-1; TRBD1 aligns across 11 bases. Trimming took 3 bases from V and 6 from J; bases not matched to a gene: 1. Germline V gives CDR1 SQVTM, CDR2 ANQGSEA. This CDR3 has 13 residues.

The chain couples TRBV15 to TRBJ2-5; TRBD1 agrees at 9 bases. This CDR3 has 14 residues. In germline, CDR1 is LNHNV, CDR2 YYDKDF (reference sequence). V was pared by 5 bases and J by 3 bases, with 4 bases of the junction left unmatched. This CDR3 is CATSLGTGKETQYF. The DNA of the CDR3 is TGTGCCACCAGCTTGGGGACAGGGAAAGAGACCCAGTACTTC.

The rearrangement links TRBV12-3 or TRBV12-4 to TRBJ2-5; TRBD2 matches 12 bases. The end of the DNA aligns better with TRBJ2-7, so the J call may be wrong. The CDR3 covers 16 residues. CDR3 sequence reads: CASSQEASGRANEQYF. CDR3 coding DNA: TGTGCCAGCAGCCAAGAGGCTAGCGGGAGGGCGAACGAGCAGTACTTC.

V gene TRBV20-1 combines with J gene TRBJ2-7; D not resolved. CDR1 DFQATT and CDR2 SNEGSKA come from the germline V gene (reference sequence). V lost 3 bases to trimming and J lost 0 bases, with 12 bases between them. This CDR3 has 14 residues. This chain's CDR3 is CSASSGVNSYEQYF. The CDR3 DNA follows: TGCAGTGCTAGCTCTGGGGTAAACTCCTACGAGCAGTACTTC.

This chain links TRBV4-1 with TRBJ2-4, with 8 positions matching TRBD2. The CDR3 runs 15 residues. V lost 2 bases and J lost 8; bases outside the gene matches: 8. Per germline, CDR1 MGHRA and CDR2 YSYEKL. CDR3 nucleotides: TGCGCCAGCAGCCAACCTACTAGCGGAGAGTACATTCAGTACTTC. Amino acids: CASSQPTSGEYIQYF.

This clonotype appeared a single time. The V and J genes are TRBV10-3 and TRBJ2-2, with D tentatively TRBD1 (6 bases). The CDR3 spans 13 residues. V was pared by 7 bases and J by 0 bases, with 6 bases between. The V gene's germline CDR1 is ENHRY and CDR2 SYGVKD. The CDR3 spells CAITGANTGELFF. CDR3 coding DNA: TGTGCCATCACAGGGGCGAACACCGGGGAGCTGTTTTTT.